These T cell receptor beta chains were read from a single sample in a study of cytomegalovirus exposure and HLA in healthy donors. Generated by immunoSEQ multiplex PCR, the TCRdb table keeps only in-frame clones and is missing some. The sample shows 150,000 to 200,000 clones, 76% of them seen only once. The source material was PBMCs. Every receptor here comes from a male donor in good health and CMV-seronegative. Each CDR3 is given with its conserved first and last residue. Fields, in order: V gene, D gene, clone size, J gene, CDR3 DNA, CDR3 protein. A D gene is named only where the DNA matches it firmly. Clone size is shown for a subset of rows, as once, few, many or a class of expanded clone.

TRBV20-1	NA	once	TRBJ2-5	TGCAGTGCTTGGCATGAGACCCAGTACTTC	CSAWHETQYF
TRBV7-2	TRBD2	NA	TRBJ2-5	TGTGCCAGCAGCTTAGCCGGACTAGCGGGACAAGAGACCCAGTACTTC	CASSLAGLAGQETQYF
TRBV7-3	NA	NA	TRBJ2-5	TGTGCCAGCAGCTTAAACGGGGTTGGGGAGACCCAGTACTTC	CASSLNGVGETQYF
TRBV9	NA	NA	TRBJ1-1	TGTGCCAGCAGCGTAGGAGGAGCAGTGAACACTGAAGCTTTCTTT	CASSVGGAVNTEAFF
TRBV10-3	TRBD2	NA	TRBJ2-3	TGTGCCATCAGCCCGGGACTAGAATTCACAGATACGCAGTATTTT	CAISPGLEFTDTQYF
TRBV23-1	TRBD2	NA	TRBJ2-3	TGCGCCAGCAGTCAATGGGCGGGAGGGCCATTAGGTACGCAGTATTTT	CASSQWAGGPLGTQYF
TRBV6-4	TRBD1	NA	TRBJ2-1	TGTGCCAGCAGTGAGGGGGCCGGGACAGGGTTTGAGCAGTTCTTC	CASSEGAGTGFEQFF
TRBV28	NA	NA	TRBJ1-1	TGTGCCAGCAGTAAATATTCGTACAGGAACACTGAAGCTTTCTTT	CASSKYSYRNTEAFF
TRBV15	NA	NA	TRBJ2-7	TGTGCCACCAGCAGACGGACAGCTACCTACGAGCAGTACTTC	CATSRRTATYEQYF
TRBV6-6	TRBD1	NA	TRBJ1-4	TGTGCCAGCAGCCCCGATCGGACAGGGGATGAAAAACTGTTTTTT	CASSPDRTGDEKLFF
TRBV19	NA	NA	TRBJ2-7	TGTGCCAGTAATTCAGCCGGGATCTCCTACGAGCAGTACTTC	CASNSAGISYEQYF
TRBV6-5	TRBD2	few	TRBJ2-1	TGTGCCAGCAGATCCGGGACTAGCGGGTACAATGAGCAGTTCTTC	CASRSGTSGYNEQFF
TRBV18	TRBD1	NA	TRBJ1-4	TGTGCCAGCTCACAGGGGGCGGACCCTAATGAAAAACTGTTTTTT	CASSQGADPNEKLFF
TRBV29-1	TRBD1	once	TRBJ1-2	TGCAGCGTTAATCGACAGGGAAGCTACACCTTC	CSVNRQGSYTF
TRBV4-3	NA	once	TRBJ2-3	TGCGCCAGCAGCCTTATGGGGGGGGCCACAGATACGCAGTATTTT	CASSLMGGATDTQYF
TRBV7-6	NA	NA	TRBJ2-1	TGTGCCAGCAGCTTAAGATCAGAACCTTACAATGAGCAGTTCTTC	CASSLRSEPYNEQFF
TRBV18	TRBD2	few	TRBJ2-3	TGTGCCAGCTCACCCCTAGGACTAGCGGCTGACACAGATACGCAGTATTTT	CASSPLGLAADTDTQYF
TRBV2	TRBD2	NA	TRBJ2-2	TGTGCCAGCAGTGTCGGTGGCGGGAGGGTGACCGGGGAGCTGTTTTTT	CASSVGGGRVTGELFF
TRBV19	TRBD1	few	TRBJ1-1	TGTGCCAGTATTAGACAGGGGGCTTTGTGGACTGAAGCTTTCTTT	CASIRQGALWTEAFF
TRBV13	NA	NA	TRBJ1-6	TGTGCCAGCAGCTTACGGGGGGCAAACTATAATTCACCCCTCCACTTT	CASSLRGANYNSPLHF
TRBV28	TRBD1	NA	TRBJ1-1	TGTGCCAGCAGTTGGGACAGGTTTAACACTGAAGCTTTCTTT	CASSWDRFNTEAFF
TRBV9	TRBD2	NA	TRBJ2-7	TGTGCCAGCAGCGTAGGGCTAGCGGCAGCCTACGAGCAGTACTTC	CASSVGLAAAYEQYF
TRBV19	NA	NA	TRBJ1-1	TGTGCCAGTAGTATGCGGTCCGACGTACGCACTGAAGCTTTCTTT	CASSMRSDVRTEAFF
TRBV7-9	NA	NA	TRBJ1-4	TGTGCCAGCAGCCACCGGACAACTGCAACTAATGAAAAACTGTTTTTT	CASSHRTTATNEKLFF
TRBV29-1	TRBD2	NA	TRBJ2-1	TGCAGCGTTCAGCGGGGGGGAAATAACAATGAGCAGTTCTTC	CSVQRGGNNNEQFF
TRBV7-3	NA	NA	TRBJ2-7	TGTGCCAGCAGCCCCCGGGCAGGGGGGTACGAGCAGTACTTC	CASSPRAGGYEQYF
TRBV4-3	TRBD2	NA	TRBJ2-2	TGCGCCAGCAGCCAAGAGGGGGGGTTCCTTAGGGGGGAGCTGTTTTTT	CASSQEGGFLRGELFF
TRBV7-9	TRBD1	NA	TRBJ1-1	TGTGCCAGCGGGGGACAGGGTCTATCGAACACTGAAGCTTTCTTT	CASGGQGLSNTEAFF
TRBV28	NA	NA	TRBJ2-4	TGTGCCAGCAGTCCATCCCCGACAGAAGCCCTAGCCAAAAACATTCAGTACTTC	CASSPSPTEALAKNIQYF
TRBV28	TRBD2	NA	TRBJ2-7	TGTGCCAGCAGTTTAAGCACTAGCGGGGGGAAATACGAGCAGTACTTC	CASSLSTSGGKYEQYF
TRBV5-1	TRBD2	NA	TRBJ2-3	TGCGCCAGCAGCCCTAGACTAGCTATCGCTACGCAGTATTTT	CASSPRLAIATQYF
TRBV7-9	TRBD1	once	TRBJ2-2	TGTGCCAGCAGCGGGACAGGGGCCGCCGGGGAGCTGTTTTTT	CASSGTGAAGELFF
TRBV29-1	NA	once	TRBJ2-4	TGCAGCGTTCGGGGTATGGGGAAAAACATTCAGTACTTC	CSVRGMGKNIQYF
TRBV2	TRBD1	NA	TRBJ1-1	TGTGCCAGCAGCGTCGACAGGGGGCGGAGGAGTCGGTTTACTGAAGCTTTCTTT	CASSVDRGRRSRFTEAFF
TRBV28	TRBD2	once	TRBJ2-7	TGTGCCAGCAGTCACGCTAGCGGGAGGTACCACGAGCAGTACTTC	CASSHASGRYHEQYF
TRBV5-6	NA	NA	TRBJ1-5	TGTGCCAGCAGTTCCTCCGGGACACATTCCCATCAGCCCCAGCATTTT	CASSSSGTHSHQPQHF
TRBV19	TRBD1	NA	TRBJ1-5	TGTGCCAGTGGCCGACAGGGAATGGGACAGCCCCAGCATTTT	CASGRQGMGQPQHF
TRBV15	NA	NA	TRBJ1-6	TGTGCCACCAGCAGAGATGGACACGATAATTCACCCCTCCACTTT	CATSRDGHDNSPLHF
TRBV7-9	NA	NA	TRBJ2-7	TGTGCCAGCAGCTCTCCAGTAGGCCTCGGAGACTACGAGCAGTACTTC	CASSSPVGLGDYEQYF
TRBV11-2	NA	few	TRBJ1-6	TGTGCCAGCAGCTTGTATGTCGGCAGGGCAGGCTCACCCCTCCACTTT	CASSLYVGRAGSPLHF
TRBV29-1	TRBD1	NA	TRBJ1-1	TGCAGCGTTGACGCGAAGGACAGGGCCCGGGGGAACACTGAAGCTTTCTTT	CSVDAKDRARGNTEAFF
TRBV27	TRBD2	NA	TRBJ2-1	TGTGCCAGCAGTTCTCGGCGTCTAGCGGGAATCTACAATGAGCAGTTCTTC	CASSSRRLAGIYNEQFF
TRBV18	TRBD2	NA	TRBJ2-5	TGTGCCAGCTCACCGATGGGAGGGAGTGCGGTGGAGACCCAGTACTTC	CASSPMGGSAVETQYF
TRBV19	NA	NA	TRBJ1-5	TGTGCCAGTAGTATAGTGAACAGGGCGGAGCAGCCCCAGCATTTT	CASSIVNRAEQPQHF
TRBV5-6	NA	NA	TRBJ1-2	TGTGCCAGCAGCTTGGAGGGAGTCTATGGCTACACCTTC	CASSLEGVYGYTF
TRBV9	TRBD2	NA	TRBJ2-5	TGTGCCAGCACGCAAGGGACTAACCACCGGGAGACCCAGTACTTC	CASTQGTNHRETQYF
TRBV27	TRBD2	few	TRBJ2-7	TGTGCCAGCAGCCGATCGCTAGCGGAGTACTACGAGCAGTACTTC	CASSRSLAEYYEQYF
TRBV29-1	TRBD2	few	TRBJ2-3	TGCAGCCCAAGGGGAGCGGGAGGGACTTTTTACACAGATACGCAGTATTTT	CSPRGAGGTFYTDTQYF
TRBV28	NA	NA	TRBJ1-5	TGTGCCAGCAGTTTAACTGACAATTTCCAGCCCCAGCATTTT	CASSLTDNFQPQHF
TRBV4-3	TRBD2	NA	TRBJ2-5	TGCGCCAGCAGCCAAGGCGGGGGTCCGGCGGAGACCCAGTACTTC	CASSQGGGPAETQYF
TRBV28	TRBD2	NA	TRBJ2-1	TGTGCCAGCAGTGTACTAGCGGGATCCTACAATGAGCAGTTCTTC	CASSVLAGSYNEQFF
TRBV11-2	NA	NA	TRBJ2-1	TGTGCCAGCAGCCCCATGGGGGGGGCCTTCTACAATGAGCAGTTCTTC	CASSPMGGAFYNEQFF
TRBV28	NA	NA	TRBJ2-5	TGTGCCAGCAGCTTAATGGGAGGAGGAGAGACCCAGTACTTC	CASSLMGGGETQYF
TRBV6-5	NA	NA	TRBJ1-6	TGTGCCAGCAGTTACGAGGGAATCGAGTCACCCCTCCACTTT	CASSYEGIESPLHF